These 7 T cell receptor beta chains originate from one sample sequenced in a study of blood T cell repertoires in COVID-19. Profiling relied on immunoSEQ multiplex PCR, and the TCRdb table lists in-frame clones only, not all of them. The data contain 60,000 to 90,000 clones, 87% of them singletons. The specimen was peripheral blood. The receptors here all came from a woman older than 75 with active or convalescent COVID-19.

This chain links TRBV18 with TRBJ1-5; D remains unclear. The germline V and J ends were trimmed by 2 bases and 4 bases, with 6 bases remaining between them. The CDR3 sequence is 13 residues long. The germline CDR1 and CDR2 sequences are KGHSH and LQKENI. CDR3 nucleotide sequence: TGTGCCAGCTCACCAGCGTCAAATCAGCCCCAGCATTTT. It codes for CASSPASNQPQHF.

The chain links TRBV7-8 to TRBJ1-5; 7 positions match TRBD1. Germline loops: CDR1 SGHVS, CDR2 FQNEAQ. The CDR3 totals 15 residues. V was clipped by 5 bases and J by 4 bases; unmatched bases: 8. This CDR3 is CASSRVTGPNQPQHF. The CDR3 nucleotides are TGTGCCAGCAGCCGAGTGACAGGGCCGAATCAGCCCCAGCATTTT. Together with reference TRBV7-8 and TRBJ1-5, the CDR3 gives the full variable domain: GAGVSQSPRYKVAKRGQDVALRCDPISGHVSLFWYQQALGQGPEFLTYFQNEAQLDKSGLPSDRFFAERPEGSVSTLKIQRTQQEDSAVYLCASSRVTGPNQPQHFGDGTRLSIL.

Only one count was recorded for this clone. This sequence joins TRBV27 and TRBJ2-5, with D perhaps TRBD2 (5 bases). Trimming took off 5 bases at V and 5 bases at J, with 12 bases between the two ends. The CDR3 has 13 residues. The germline V gene has CDR1 MNHEY and CDR2 SMNVEV (reference sequence). CDR3 sequence: CASSPRRSETQYF. The CDR3 nucleotides are TGTGCCAGCAGTCCTCGGAGGAGCGAGACCCAGTACTTC.

J is TRBJ2-1 and V is TRBV3-1 (or the pseudogene TRBV3-2), with 13 nucleotides matching TRBD2. The CDR3 is made up of 16 amino acids. Germline-derived CDR1 and CDR2 are LGHDT and YNNKEL (reference sequence). V shed 3 bases and J 6 bases; nucleotides not matched to a gene: 5. CDR3 protein: CASSHVTSGRGNEQFF. In nucleotides, the CDR3 is TGTGCCAGCAGCCACGTCACTAGCGGGAGGGGCAATGAGCAGTTCTTC.

This clone was picked up a small number of times. The CDR3 protein is CASSLGTGADYGYTF. CDR3 in DNA: TGTGCCAGCAGTTTAGGGACAGGGGCCGACTATGGCTACACCTTC. V and J are TRBV28 and TRBJ1-2; TRBD1 aligns across 10 bases. Trimming at V came to 2 bases and at J to 3 bases, leaving 3 bases not matched to a gene. This CDR3 has 15 residues. Per germline, CDR1 MDHEN and CDR2 SYDVKM.

This clone was counted a few times. This chain links TRBV11-2 with TRBJ2-7; 8 bases map to TRBD2. The V and J ends lost 1 base and 2 bases, in that order; junction bases with no gene match: 1. Per germline, CDR1 SGHAT and CDR2 FQNNGV. This CDR3 spans 14 amino acids. This chain's CDR3 is CASSLAGGPYEQYF. CDR3 coding DNA: TGTGCCAGCAGCTTAGCGGGGGGGCCCTACGAGCAGTACTTC.

This clone was seen a handful of times. V and J are TRBV5-6 and TRBJ1-4, with TRBD1 as a possible D gene (6 bases). The CDR3 covers 15 residues. Germline CDR1 is SGHDT and CDR2 is YYEEEE. V lost 4 bases to trimming and J lost 3 bases, with 13 bases between them. The CDR3 region is CASSVAGDANEKLFF. The DNA for the CDR3 is TGTGCCAGCAGCGTTGCAGGGGATGCTAATGAAAAACTGTTTTTT.